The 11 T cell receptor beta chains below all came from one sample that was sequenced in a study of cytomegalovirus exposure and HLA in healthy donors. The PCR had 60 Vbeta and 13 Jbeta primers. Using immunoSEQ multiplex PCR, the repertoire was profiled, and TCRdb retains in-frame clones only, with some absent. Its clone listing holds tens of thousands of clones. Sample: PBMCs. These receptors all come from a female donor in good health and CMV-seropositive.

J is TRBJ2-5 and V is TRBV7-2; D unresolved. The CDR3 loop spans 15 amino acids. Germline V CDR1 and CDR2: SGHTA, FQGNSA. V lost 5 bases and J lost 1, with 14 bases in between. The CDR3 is CASSLVPGLQETQYF. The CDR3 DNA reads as TGTGCCAGCAGCCTTGTCCCGGGTCTCCAAGAGACCCAGTACTTC.

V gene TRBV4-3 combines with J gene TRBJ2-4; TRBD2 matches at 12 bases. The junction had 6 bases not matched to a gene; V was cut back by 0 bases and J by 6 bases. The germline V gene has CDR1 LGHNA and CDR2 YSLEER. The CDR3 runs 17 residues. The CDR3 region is CASSQDTSGGLGNIQYF. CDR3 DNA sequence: TGCGCCAGCAGCCAAGACACTAGCGGGGGGCTTGGAAACATTCAGTACTTC.

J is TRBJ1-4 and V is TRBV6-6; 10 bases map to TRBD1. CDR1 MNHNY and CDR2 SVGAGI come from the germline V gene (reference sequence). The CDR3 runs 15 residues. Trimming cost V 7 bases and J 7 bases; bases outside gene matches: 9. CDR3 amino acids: CASIPSGQGIEKLFF. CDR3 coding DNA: TGTGCCAGCATCCCCTCGGGACAGGGGATTGAAAAACTGTTTTTT.

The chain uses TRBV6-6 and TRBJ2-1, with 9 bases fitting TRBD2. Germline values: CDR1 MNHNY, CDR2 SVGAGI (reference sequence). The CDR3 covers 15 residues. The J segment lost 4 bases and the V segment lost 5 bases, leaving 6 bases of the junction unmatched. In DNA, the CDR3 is TGTGCCAGCAGTAAGACTAGCGGTGATTACAATGAGCAGTTCTTC. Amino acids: CASSKTSGDYNEQFF.

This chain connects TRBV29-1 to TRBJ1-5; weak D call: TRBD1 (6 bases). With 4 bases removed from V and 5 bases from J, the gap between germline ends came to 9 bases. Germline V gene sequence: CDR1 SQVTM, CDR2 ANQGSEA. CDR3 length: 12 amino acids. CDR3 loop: CSVGGGHQPQHF. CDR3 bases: TGCAGCGTTGGGGGGGGGCATCAGCCCCAGCATTTT. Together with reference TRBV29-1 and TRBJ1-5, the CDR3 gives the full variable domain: SAVISQKPSRDICQRGTSLTIQCQVDSQVTMMFWYRQQPGQSLTLIATANQGSEATYESGFVIDKFPISRPNLTFSTLTVSNMSPEDSSIYLCSVGGGHQPQHFGDGTRLSIL.

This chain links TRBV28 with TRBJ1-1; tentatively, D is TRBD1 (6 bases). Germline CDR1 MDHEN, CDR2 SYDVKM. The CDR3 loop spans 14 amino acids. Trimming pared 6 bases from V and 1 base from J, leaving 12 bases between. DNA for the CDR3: TGTGCCAGCAGGTACAGGGTTGGGAACACTGAAGCTTTCTTT. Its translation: CASRYRVGNTEAFF.

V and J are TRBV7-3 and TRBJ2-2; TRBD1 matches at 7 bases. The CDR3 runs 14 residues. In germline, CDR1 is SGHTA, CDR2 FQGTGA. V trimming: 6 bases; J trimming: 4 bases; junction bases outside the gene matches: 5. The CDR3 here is CASRTGQSTGELFF. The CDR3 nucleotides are TGTGCCAGCAGGACGGGACAGAGCACCGGGGAGCTGTTTTTT.

CDR3 loop: CASSRGPGELFF. CDR3 DNA sequence: TGTGCCAGCAGCCGGGGTCCCGGGGAGCTGTTTTTT. V is TRBV7-2 and J is TRBJ2-2; TRBD2 is a possible D gene (5 bases). This CDR3 comprises 12 residues. Trimming pared 5 bases from V and 6 bases from J, leaving 7 bases between. The germline V gene has CDR1 SGHTA and CDR2 FQGNSA.

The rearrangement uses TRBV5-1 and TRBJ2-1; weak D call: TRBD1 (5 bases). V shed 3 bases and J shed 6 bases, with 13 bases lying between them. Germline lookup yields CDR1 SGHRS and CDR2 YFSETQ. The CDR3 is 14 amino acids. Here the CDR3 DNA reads TGCGCCAGCAGCTCCGGACAAACTGTCAATGAGCAGTTCTTC. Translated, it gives CASSSGQTVNEQFF.

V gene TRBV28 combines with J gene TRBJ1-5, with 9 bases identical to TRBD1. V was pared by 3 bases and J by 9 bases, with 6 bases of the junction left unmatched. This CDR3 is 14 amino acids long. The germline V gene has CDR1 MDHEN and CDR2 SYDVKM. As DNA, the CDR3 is TGTGCCAGCAGTTTGATGACAGGGGGTTGGCCCCAGCATTTT. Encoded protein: CASSLMTGGWPQHF. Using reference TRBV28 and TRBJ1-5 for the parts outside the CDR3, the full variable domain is DVKVTQSSRYLVKRTGEKVFLECVQDMDHENMFWYRQDPGLGLRLIYFSYDVKMKEKGDIPEGYSVSREKKERFSLILESASTNQTSMYLCASSLMTGGWPQHFGDGTRLSIL.

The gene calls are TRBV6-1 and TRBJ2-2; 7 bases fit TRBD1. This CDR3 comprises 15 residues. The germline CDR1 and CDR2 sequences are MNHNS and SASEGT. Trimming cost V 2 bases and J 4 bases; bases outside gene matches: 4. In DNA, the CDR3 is TGTGCCAGCAGTGAATACAGGGGTGGCACCGGGGAGCTGTTTTTT. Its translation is CASSEYRGGTGELFF.